Shown below are 22 T cell receptor beta chains from a single sample sequenced in a study of OX40 agonist ivuxolimab in advanced cancers. Profiling relied on immunoSEQ multiplex PCR, and the TCRdb table lists in-frame clones only, not all of them. The sample shows about 14,000 clones, 82% of them seen only once. Sequenced material: CD4+ or CD8+ T cells sorted from blood, taken in a trial of the OX40 agonist ivuxolimab. These TCRs come from an adult with an advanced solid tumor such as melanoma, head and neck, liver or kidney cancer.

The chain recombines TRBV28 with TRBJ1-4, with a weak D call TRBD1 (5 bases). The germline gives CDR1 MDHEN, CDR2 SYDVKM. Trimming stripped 3 bases from V and 5 bases from J, with 16 bases between. The CDR3 is 16 amino acids. CDR3 sequence (DNA): TGTGCCAGCAGTTTGCAATACGGGACGGGAAATGAAAAACTGTTTTTT. Translation: CASSLQYGTGNEKLFF.

V and J are TRBV4-1 and TRBJ1-1; D is unresolved. V was pared by 5 bases and J by 0 bases, with 7 bases between. Germline V gives CDR1 MGHRA, CDR2 YSYEKL. The CDR3 spans 13 residues. The CDR3: CASSRSMNTEAFF. The CDR3, as DNA: TGCGCCAGCAGCAGGAGCATGAACACTGAAGCTTTCTTT.

The rearrangement uses TRBV18 and TRBJ1-5; D perhaps matches TRBD1 (6 bases). Germline lookup yields CDR1 KGHSH and CDR2 LQKENI. The CDR3 spans 18 residues. V was clipped by 4 bases and J by 0 bases, with 19 bases between them. The CDR3 DNA follows: TGTGCCAGCTCACGACAGGCACAAGGTACCGATAGCAATCAGCCCCAGCATTTT. It is translated as CASSRQAQGTDSNQPQHF.

CDR3 DNA: TGCGCCAGCAGCCCCCGACAGCTCTTTGGGCGCAATCAGCCCCAGCATTTT. As protein: CASSPRQLFGRNQPQHF. The chain is built from TRBV4-3 and TRBJ1-5, with D tentatively TRBD1 (5 bases). There are 17 residues in the CDR3. CDR1 and CDR2 from the germline V gene are LGHNA and YSLEER. Deletions cut 4 bases from V and 2 bases from J, with 18 bases between.

This chain links TRBV5-6 with TRBJ2-1, with a weak D call TRBD1 (5 bases). CDR3 length: 13 amino acids. Germline CDR1 reads SGHDT; CDR2 reads YYEEEE. Trimming left V 0 bases short and J 8 bases short, with 9 bases between. CDR3 sequence reads: CASSLVQGDEQFF. The CDR3 DNA follows: TGTGCCAGCAGCTTGGTTCAGGGCGATGAGCAGTTCTTC.

The CDR3: CASSQGRSNQPQHF. The CDR3 nucleotides are TGCGCCAGCAGTCAGGGTAGGAGCAATCAGCCCCAGCATTTT. The V and J genes are TRBV10-2 and TRBJ1-5; perhaps TRBD1 as D (5 bases). CDR3 length: 14 residues. V lost 5 bases to trimming and J lost 1 base, with 9 bases between them. Germline CDR1 reads WSHSY; CDR2 reads SAAADI.

This chain joins TRBV28 and TRBJ2-7; D ambiguous. Germline assignment: CDR1 MDHEN and CDR2 SYDVKM. V shed 3 bases and J shed 5 bases, with 8 bases lying between them. The CDR3 totals 12 residues. CDR3 bases: TGTGCCAGCAGTTTTGTGAGTAACGAGCAGTACTTC. This translates into CASSFVSNEQYF.

The chain has TRBV28 and TRBJ2-7; 9 bases map to TRBD1. CDR3 length: 13 residues. V trimming: 7 bases; J trimming: 4 bases; junction bases outside the gene matches: 5. CDR1 is MDHEN and CDR2 is SYDVKM in the germline V gene. CDR3 nucleotides: TGTGCCAGCACAGGACAGGGGCTATACGAGCAGTACTTC. As protein: CASTGQGLYEQYF.

J is TRBJ2-2 and V is TRBV29-1, with unresolved D. Trimming cost V 0 bases and J 7 bases, with 6 bases left between them. Germline CDR1 SQVTM, CDR2 ANQGSEA. This CDR3 is built from 12 residues. The CDR3 DNA reads as TGCAGCGTTGAAGATCGAGGCGGGGAGCTGTTTTTT. As protein: CSVEDRGGELFF.

This chain links TRBV2 with TRBJ2-1; D possibly matches TRBD1 or TRBD2 (6 bases each). V gave up 7 bases and J gave up 9 bases, with 19 bases separating them. The germline CDR1 and CDR2 sequences are SNHLY and FYNNEI. The CDR3 is 14 amino acids. CDR3 nucleotides: TGTGCCAGCAATGTGTATGGGGGGCAGGGTGAGCAGTTCTTC. Amino acids: CASNVYGGQGEQFF.

The genes are TRBV6-5 and TRBJ2-2; no definite D call. The CDR3 runs 14 residues. From germline, CDR1 is MNHEY and CDR2 SVGAGI. Trimming left V 4 bases short and J 2 bases short, with 8 bases between. The CDR3 loop reads CASSSRPNTGELFF. The DNA of the CDR3 is TGTGCCAGCAGTTCCAGGCCAAACACCGGGGAGCTGTTTTTT.

The genes are TRBV5-4 and TRBJ1-4; the D gene is possibly TRBD1 (5 bases). This CDR3 spans 16 amino acids. The germline V gene has CDR1 SGHNT and CDR2 YYREEE (reference sequence). V was trimmed by 1 base and J by 7 bases, leaving 17 bases between them. The CDR3 loop is CASSLYLDIRIEKLFF. DNA for the CDR3: TGTGCCAGCAGCTTGTATTTGGACATTCGAATTGAAAAACTGTTTTTT.

J is TRBJ2-3 and V is TRBV4-1; 11 positions match TRBD2. Germline values: CDR1 MGHRA, CDR2 YSYEKL. V was pared by 1 base and J by 3 bases, with 0 bases of the junction left unmatched. The CDR3 is 15 residues long. The DNA for the CDR3 is TGCGCCAGCAGCCAAGTAGCGGGGGGGACAGATACGCAGTATTTT. Its translation is CASSQVAGGTDTQYF.

CDR3 amino acids: CASSGSVGYGYTF. CDR3 nucleotide sequence: TGTGCCAGCAGCGGTTCTGTGGGCTATGGCTACACCTTC. This chain connects TRBV9 to TRBJ1-2; D is unresolved. The V gene's germline CDR1 is SGDLS and CDR2 YYNGEE. The CDR3 loop spans 13 amino acids. V gave up 3 bases and J gave up 4 bases, with 10 bases separating them.

This clone was detected a few times. The chain's CDR3 is CATCSLETQYF. The CDR3 DNA sequence: TGTGCCACCTGCAGCTTGGAGACCCAGTACTTC. This rearrangement joins TRBV6-5 to TRBJ2-5; D is unresolved. Looked up from germline, CDR1 is MNHEY and CDR2 is SVGAGI. This CDR3 has 11 residues. Trimming removed 10 bases at V and 5 bases at J, with 11 bases between.

The chain is built from TRBV13 and TRBJ2-6; 9 positions agree with TRBD1. V was pared by 5 bases and J by 4 bases, with 9 bases of the junction left unmatched. CDR3 size: 17 residues. Germline V gene lookup returns CDR1 PRHDT and CDR2 FYEKMQ (reference sequence). CDR3 in amino acids: CASSPTGTGYGANVLTF. DNA of the CDR3: TGTGCCAGCAGCCCCACCGGGACAGGGTACGGGGCCAACGTCCTGACTTTC. The whole variable domain, remainder taken from reference TRBV13 and TRBJ2-6, is AAGVIQSPRHLIKEKRETATLKCYPIPRHDTVYWYQQGPGQDPQFLISFYEKMQSDKGSIPDRFSAQQFSDYHSELNMSSLELGDSALYFCASSPTGTGYGANVLTFGAGSRLTVL.

The count of this clone is one. CDR3 residues: CASSLRSGGAKQYF. CDR3 DNA: TGTGCCAGCAGTTTAAGAAGCGGGGGGGCGAAGCAGTACTTC. V gene TRBV28 combines with J gene TRBJ2-7; 10 bases line up with TRBD2. Germline CDR1 is MDHEN and CDR2 is SYDVKM. The CDR3 sequence is 14 residues long. V shed 2 bases, J shed 8 bases, and the junction held 6 bases outside the gene matches.

The chain carries TRBV5-1 and TRBJ2-3; TRBD2 aligns across 11 bases. This CDR3 is built from 16 residues. The V gene's germline CDR1 is SGHRS and CDR2 YFSETQ. With V trimmed by 4 bases and J by 6 bases, 10 bases remained unmatched. The chain's CDR3 is CASSPRPGLAADTQYF. The CDR3 DNA reads TGCGCCAGCAGCCCCCGGCCGGGACTAGCGGCTGATACGCAGTATTTT.

The J gene is TRBJ2-2, the V gene TRBV19; TRBD1 matches 7 bases. V lost 6 bases and J lost 5; bases outside the gene matches: 3. The CDR3 sequence is 13 residues long. Germline CDR1 LNHDA, CDR2 SQIVND (reference sequence). The chain's CDR3 is CASRMTGTGELFF. In nucleotides, the CDR3 is TGTGCCAGTAGAATGACAGGGACCGGGGAGCTGTTTTTT.

The chain is built from TRBV15 and TRBJ2-3; 11 bases line up with TRBD2. CDR1 and CDR2 from the germline V gene are LNHNV and YYDKDF (reference sequence). J lost 6 bases, V lost 3 bases, and 5 bases had no gene match. The CDR3 sequence is 15 residues long. Here the CDR3 reads CATSSPGTSGDTQYF. The CDR3 DNA reads TGTGCCACCAGCAGCCCCGGGACTAGCGGTGATACGCAGTATTTT. Based on the CDR3 plus reference TRBV15 and TRBJ2-3, the full variable domain is DAMVIQNPRYQVTQFGKPVTLSCSQTLNHNVMYWYQQKSSQAPKLLFHYYDKDFNNEADTPDNFQSRRPNTSFCFLDIRSPGLGDTAMYLCATSSPGTSGDTQYFGPGTRLTVL.

The rearrangement links TRBV9 to TRBJ1-2; tentative D call: TRBD1 (5 bases). Germline V gene data show CDR1 as SGDLS and CDR2 as YYNGEE. The CDR3 spans 15 residues. V was cut by 3 bases and J by 4 bases, with 16 bases left in between. CDR3 sequence: CASSGPRDRGYGYTF. The CDR3 nucleotides read TGTGCCAGCAGCGGACCCCGGGACCGGGGCTATGGCTACACCTTC.

This rearrangement joins TRBV5-4 to TRBJ2-2; D is perhaps TRBD2 (5 bases). Germline V lookup: CDR1 SGHNT, CDR2 YYREEE (reference sequence). The CDR3 extends over 13 amino acids. The V end was cut by 3 bases, the J end by 5 bases, with 8 bases between. CDR3 sequence (DNA): TGTGCCAGCAGCTCGGGATGGACCGGGGAGCTGTTTTTT. The encoded protein is CASSSGWTGELFF.